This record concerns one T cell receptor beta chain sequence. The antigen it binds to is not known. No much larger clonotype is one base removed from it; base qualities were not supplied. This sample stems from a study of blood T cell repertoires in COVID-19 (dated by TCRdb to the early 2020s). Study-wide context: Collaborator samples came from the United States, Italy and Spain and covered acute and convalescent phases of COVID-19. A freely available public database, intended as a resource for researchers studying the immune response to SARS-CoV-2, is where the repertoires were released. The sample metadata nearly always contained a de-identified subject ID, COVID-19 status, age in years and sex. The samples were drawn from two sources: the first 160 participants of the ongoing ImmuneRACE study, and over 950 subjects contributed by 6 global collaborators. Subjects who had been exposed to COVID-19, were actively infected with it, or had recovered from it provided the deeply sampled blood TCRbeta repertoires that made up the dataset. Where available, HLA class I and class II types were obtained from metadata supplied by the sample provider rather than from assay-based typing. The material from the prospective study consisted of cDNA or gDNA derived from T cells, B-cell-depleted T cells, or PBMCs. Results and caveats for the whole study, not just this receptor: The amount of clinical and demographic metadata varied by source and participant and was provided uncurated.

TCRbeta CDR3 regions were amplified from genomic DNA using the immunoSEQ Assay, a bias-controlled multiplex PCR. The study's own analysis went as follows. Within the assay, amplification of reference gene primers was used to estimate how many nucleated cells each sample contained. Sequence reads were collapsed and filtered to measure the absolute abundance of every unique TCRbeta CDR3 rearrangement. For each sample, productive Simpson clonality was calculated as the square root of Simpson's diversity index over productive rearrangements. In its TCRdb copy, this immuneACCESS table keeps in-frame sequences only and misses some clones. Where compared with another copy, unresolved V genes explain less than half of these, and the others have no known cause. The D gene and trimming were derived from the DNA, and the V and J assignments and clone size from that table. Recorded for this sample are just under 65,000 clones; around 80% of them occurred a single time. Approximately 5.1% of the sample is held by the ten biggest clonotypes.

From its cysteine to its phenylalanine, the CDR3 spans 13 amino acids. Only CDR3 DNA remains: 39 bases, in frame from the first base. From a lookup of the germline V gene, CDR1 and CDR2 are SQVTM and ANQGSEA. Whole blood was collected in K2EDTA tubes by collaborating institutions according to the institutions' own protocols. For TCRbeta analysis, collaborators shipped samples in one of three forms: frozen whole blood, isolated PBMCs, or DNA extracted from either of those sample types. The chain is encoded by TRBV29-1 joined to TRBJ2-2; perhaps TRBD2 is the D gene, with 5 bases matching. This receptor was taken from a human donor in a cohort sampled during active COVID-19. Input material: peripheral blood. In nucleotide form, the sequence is TGCGGAGGAGATTCCGGGTACACCGGGGAGCTGTTTTTT. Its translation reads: CGGDSGYTGELFF.